The entry that follows covers one TCR beta chain sequence. According to the study, genomic DNA was the template for TCR beta VDJ and CDR3 profiling. Using its own MiXCR run on the reads, TCRdb lists one record per CDR3 protein. The sample has about 210,000 distinct CDR3 sequences, 61% seen once; the top ten hold approximately 30%. The data were taken from a study of CD8+CD57+ T cells in acquired aplastic anemia. Study-wide context: The study obtained an average of around 2.9 ug of DNA from sorted CD4+ and CD8+ cells.

Germline values: CDR1 MGHDK, CDR2 SYGVNS. The CDR3 contains 18 residues. J gave up 5 bases and V 6 bases, and 16 bases lay outside the gene matches. The receptor's source is a human donor in good health. The sample was sorted CD4+, CD8+, or CD8+CD57+ T cells (not recorded which) from PBMCs. This chain links TRBV25-1 with TRBJ2-1; TRBD1 matches 10 bases. For the CDR3, the DNA is TGTGCCAGCAGCCTAGGGACAGGGGAGTCGAACACCAACAATGAGCAGTTCTTC. It yields the protein CASSLGTGESNTNNEQFF.